Sequencing of this T cell receptor beta chain was carried out in a study of CD8 T cells in ankylosing spondylitis. The study, taken as a whole, reports: The authors found the disease-linked clones to be CD8+ and relatively rare in peripheral blood. As reported, disease-linked clones showed significant enrichment in matched ankylosing spondylitis synovial fluid. A motif of several highly homologous TCR beta variants was seen as apparently characteristic of ankylosing spondylitis blood.

V was trimmed by 5 bases and J by 8 bases, leaving 19 bases between them. Germline V gene data show CDR1 as SEHNR and CDR2 as FQNEAQ (reference sequence). This CDR3 contains 15 residues. In making TCR beta libraries, quantitative 5'-RACE with molecular barcodes was used. MiXCR, applied by TCRdb to the 5' RACE reads, yields one record per CDR3 protein. The sample shows over 600,000 distinct CDR3 sequences, 15% to 20% of them seen only once. As regards this clonotype: Its matching antigen is unknown.

Sequencing was done on a sample of blood, either unsorted or a sorted T cell fraction (not recorded which). This clonotype was obtained from a male donor with ankylosing spondylitis. The chain links TRBV7-9 to TRBJ2-1; D could derive from TRBD1 or TRBD2 (5 bases each). CDR3 residues: CASSQAGTPLDEQFF. In nucleotides, the CDR3 is TGTGCCAGCAGCCAAGCCGGGACCCCCTTGGATGAGCAGTTCTTC.